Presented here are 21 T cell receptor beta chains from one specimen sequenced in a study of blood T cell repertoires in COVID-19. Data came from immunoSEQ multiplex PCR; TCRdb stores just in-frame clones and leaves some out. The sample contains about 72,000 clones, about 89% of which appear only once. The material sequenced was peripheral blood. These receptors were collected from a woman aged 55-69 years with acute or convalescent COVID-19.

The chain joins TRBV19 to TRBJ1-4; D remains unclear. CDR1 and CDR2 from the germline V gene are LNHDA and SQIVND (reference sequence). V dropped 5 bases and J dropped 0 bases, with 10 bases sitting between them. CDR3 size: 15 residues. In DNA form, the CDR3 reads TGTGCCAGTAGTCCCAGGACTGCAACTAATGAAAAACTGTTTTTT. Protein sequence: CASSPRTATNEKLFF.

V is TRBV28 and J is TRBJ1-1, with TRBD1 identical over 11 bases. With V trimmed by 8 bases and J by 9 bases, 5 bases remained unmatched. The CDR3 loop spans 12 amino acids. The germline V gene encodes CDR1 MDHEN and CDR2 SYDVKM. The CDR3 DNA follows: TGTGCCAGCGACGGGACAGGGGGAAAAGCTTTCTTT. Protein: CASDGTGGKAFF.

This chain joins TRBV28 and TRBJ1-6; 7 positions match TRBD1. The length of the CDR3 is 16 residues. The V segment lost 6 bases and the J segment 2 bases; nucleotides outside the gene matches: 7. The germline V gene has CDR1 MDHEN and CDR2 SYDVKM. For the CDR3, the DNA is TGTGCCAGCAGAGAGAACAGGGGCCCCTATAATTCACCCCTCCACTTT. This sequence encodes CASRENRGPYNSPLHF.

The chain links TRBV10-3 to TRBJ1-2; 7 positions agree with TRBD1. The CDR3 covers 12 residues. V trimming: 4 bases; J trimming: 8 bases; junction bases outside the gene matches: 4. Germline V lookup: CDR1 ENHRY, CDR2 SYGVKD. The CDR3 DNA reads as TGTGCCATCAGTGGAACAGGGGAAGGCTACACCTTC. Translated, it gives CAISGTGEGYTF.

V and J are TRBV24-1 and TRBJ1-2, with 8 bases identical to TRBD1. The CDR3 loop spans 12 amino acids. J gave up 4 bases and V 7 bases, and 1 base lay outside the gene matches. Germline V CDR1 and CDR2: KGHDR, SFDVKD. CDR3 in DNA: TGTGCCACCAGCGACAGGGGCTATGGCTACACCTTC. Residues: CATSDRGYGYTF.

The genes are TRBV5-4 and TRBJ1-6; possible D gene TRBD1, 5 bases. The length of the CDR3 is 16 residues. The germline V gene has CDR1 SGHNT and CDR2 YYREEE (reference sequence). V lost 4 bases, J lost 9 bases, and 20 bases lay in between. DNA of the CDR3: TGTGCCAGCAGCGGTTCGGGGTCCGGGAGGGGTTCACCCCTCCACTTT. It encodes CASSGSGSGRGSPLHF.

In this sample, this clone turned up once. DNA of the CDR3: TGTGCCAGCTCACCACCGGCAGGGGGAGAGACCCAGTACTTC. Its protein product is CASSPPAGGETQYF. The rearrangement links TRBV18 to TRBJ2-5; 7 bases map to TRBD1. The CDR3 runs to 14 residues. Per the germline V gene, CDR1 is KGHSH and CDR2 is LQKENI. Trimming removed 0 bases from V and 4 bases from J; junction bases left unmatched: 2. Full variable domain (outside the CDR3, taken from reference TRBV18 and TRBJ2-5): NAGVMQNPRHLVRRRGQEARLRCSPMKGHSHVYWYRQLPEEGLKFMVYLQKENIIDESGMPKERFSAEFPKEGPSILRIQQVVRGDSAAYFCASSPPAGGETQYFGPGTRLLVL.

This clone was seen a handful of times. The CDR3: CAWSRDSRGEQYF. CDR3 nucleotide sequence: TGTGCCTGGAGTAGGGACAGTCGGGGCGAGCAGTACTTC. The rearrangement links TRBV30 to TRBJ2-7, with 7 bases that match TRBD1. The CDR3 contains 13 residues. Germline V gene data show CDR1 as GTSNPN and CDR2 as SVGIG (reference sequence). Unmatched junction bases numbered 7, after V lost 2 bases and J lost 6 bases.

The CDR3 reads CASSLLGTGGLYTF. The CDR3 nucleotides read TGTGCCAGCAGCCTACTCGGGACAGGGGGTCTATACACCTTC. The V call is TRBV7-2, the J call TRBJ1-2; 11 bases are shared with TRBD1. This CDR3 has 14 amino acids. The junction had 10 bases not matched to a gene; V was cut back by 5 bases and J by 11 bases. CDR1 is SGHTA, CDR2 FQGNSA, per germline.

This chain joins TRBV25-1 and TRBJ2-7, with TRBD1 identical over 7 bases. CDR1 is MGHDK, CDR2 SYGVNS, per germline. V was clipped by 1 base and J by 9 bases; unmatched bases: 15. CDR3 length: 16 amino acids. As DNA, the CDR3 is TGTGCCAGCAGTGAATTTGAAGGACAGGCTGCAGGTGGGCAGTACTTC. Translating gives CASSEFEGQAAGGQYF.

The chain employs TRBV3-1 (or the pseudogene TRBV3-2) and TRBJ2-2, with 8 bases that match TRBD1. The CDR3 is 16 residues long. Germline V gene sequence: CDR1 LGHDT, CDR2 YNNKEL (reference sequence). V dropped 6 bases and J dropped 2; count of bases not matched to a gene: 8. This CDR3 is CASRPRTGPNTGELFF. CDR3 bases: TGTGCCAGCAGACCCCGGACAGGGCCTAACACCGGGGAGCTGTTTTTT.

DNA of the CDR3: TGTGCCAGCAATAGGGGGAATAATTCACCCCTCCACTTT. Translation: CASNRGNNSPLHF. This sequence joins TRBV5-5 and TRBJ1-6; D is perhaps TRBD1 (6 bases). The CDR3 extends over 13 amino acids. Germline CDR1 reads SGHKS; CDR2 reads YYEKEE (reference sequence). V dropped 6 bases and J dropped 5 bases, with 9 bases sitting between them.

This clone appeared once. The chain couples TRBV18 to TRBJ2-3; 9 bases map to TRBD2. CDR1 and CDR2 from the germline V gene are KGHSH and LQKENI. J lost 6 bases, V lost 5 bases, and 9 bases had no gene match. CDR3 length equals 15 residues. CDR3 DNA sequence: TGTGCCAGCTCATCCCTAGGACTAGCGAGTGATACGCAGTATTTT. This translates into CASSSLGLASDTQYF.

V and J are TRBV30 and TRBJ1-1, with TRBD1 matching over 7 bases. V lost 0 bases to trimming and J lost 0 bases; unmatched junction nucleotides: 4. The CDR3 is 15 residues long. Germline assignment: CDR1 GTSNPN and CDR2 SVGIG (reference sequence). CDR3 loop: CAWSVGTDMNTEAFF. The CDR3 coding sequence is TGTGCCTGGAGTGTGGGGACAGATATGAACACTGAAGCTTTCTTT.

The CDR3 is CASSPRGSYGYTF. Written as DNA, the CDR3 is TGTGCCAGCAGCCCCCGGGGGAGCTATGGCTACACCTTC. The chain links TRBV3-1 (or the pseudogene TRBV3-2) to TRBJ1-2, with D possibly matching TRBD1 (5 bases). Per the germline V gene, CDR1 is LGHDT and CDR2 is YNNKEL (reference sequence). The CDR3 runs 13 residues. Trimming shortened V by 4 bases and J by 4 bases, and 10 bases separated the two germline ends.

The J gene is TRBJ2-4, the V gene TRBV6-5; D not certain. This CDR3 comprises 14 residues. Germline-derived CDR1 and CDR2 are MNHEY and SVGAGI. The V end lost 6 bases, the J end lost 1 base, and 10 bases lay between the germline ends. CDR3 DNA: TGTGCCAGCAGCCGCCGAGTGGCCAAAAACATTCAGTACTTC. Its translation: CASSRRVAKNIQYF.

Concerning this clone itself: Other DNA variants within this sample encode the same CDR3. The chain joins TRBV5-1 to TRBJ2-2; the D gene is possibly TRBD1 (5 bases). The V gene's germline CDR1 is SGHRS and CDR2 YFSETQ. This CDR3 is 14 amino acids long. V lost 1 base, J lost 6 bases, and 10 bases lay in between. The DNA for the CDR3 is TGCGCCAGCAGCTTGCGTCAGGGTGCCGGGGAGCTGTTTTTT. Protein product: CASSLRQGAGELFF.

The CDR3 sequence: CASSTGQRETQYF. CDR3 in DNA: TGTGCCAGTAGTACGGGACAGCGAGAGACCCAGTACTTC. The chain links TRBV19 to TRBJ2-5; 7 nucleotides match TRBD1. CDR3 size: 13 residues. V lost 4 bases to trimming and J lost 4 bases; unmatched junction nucleotides: 3. Germline CDR1 LNHDA, CDR2 SQIVND (reference sequence).

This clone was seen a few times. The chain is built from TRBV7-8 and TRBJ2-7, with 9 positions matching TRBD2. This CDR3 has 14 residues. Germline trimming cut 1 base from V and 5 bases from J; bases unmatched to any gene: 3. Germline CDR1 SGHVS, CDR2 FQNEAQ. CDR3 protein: CASSLDSGRNEQYF. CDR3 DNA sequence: TGTGCCAGCAGCTTAGACAGCGGGAGGAACGAGCAGTACTTC.

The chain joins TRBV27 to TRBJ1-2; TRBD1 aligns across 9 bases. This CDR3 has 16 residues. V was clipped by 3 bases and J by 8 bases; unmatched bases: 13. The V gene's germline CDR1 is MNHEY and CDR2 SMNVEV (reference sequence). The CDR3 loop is CASSLRRQGGWGGYTF. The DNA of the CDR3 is TGTGCCAGCAGTTTGAGGAGACAGGGGGGCTGGGGGGGCTACACCTTC.

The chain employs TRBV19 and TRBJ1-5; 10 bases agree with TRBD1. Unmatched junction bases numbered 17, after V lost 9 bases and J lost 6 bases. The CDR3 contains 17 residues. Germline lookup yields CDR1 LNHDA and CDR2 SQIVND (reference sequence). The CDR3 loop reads CASHHGPTTGGGQPQHF. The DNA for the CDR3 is TGTGCCAGCCATCATGGACCGACGACAGGGGGCGGTCAGCCCCAGCATTTT.